This entry features one T cell receptor beta chain sequence. This sample is part of a study of cytomegalovirus exposure and HLA in healthy donors. Germline V gene data show CDR1 as SGHNT and CDR2 as YYREEE (reference sequence). The CDR3 has 13 amino acids. With V trimmed by 1 base and J by 5 bases, 1 base remained unmatched. In the PCR, 60 Vbeta and 13 Jbeta primers were used. This table comes from immunoSEQ multiplex PCR, and its TCRdb copy is limited to in-frame clones, with some not included. The sample lists 130,000 to 150,000 clones; over 60% were seen once. Source material: PBMCs. The TCR originated in a man aged 35 to 55 in good health and CMV-seropositive. The chain combines TRBV5-4 with TRBJ2-5; 8 bases are a match to TRBD1. The CDR3 nucleotides are TGTGCCAGCAGCTTGCAGGGGGCCGAGACCCAGTACTTC. This encodes CASSLQGAETQYF.